The subject of this entry is one TCR beta chain. Sequencing used immunoSEQ multiplex PCR; TCRdb keeps in-frame clones, though not all of them. The data hold over 950,000 clones, with roughly 80% observed a single time. These data come from a study of shared clonotypes between healthy human individuals. Study context: Donors were a couple of women and a few men aged 18 to 49.

Germline CDR1 and CDR2: ENHRY and SYGVKD. With 10 bases removed from V and 4 bases from J, the gap between germline ends came to 17 bases. CDR3 size: 14 residues. The TCR sequence derives from a man aged 18-30 years in good health. Some clones in this sample may be carry-over from other donors' samples. Sequenced material: memory CD4+ T cells from PBMCs. The subset denotes: CD45RA-negative fraction. V usage is TRBV10-3 and J usage is TRBJ1-3; possible D gene TRBD1, 6 bases. The CDR3 protein is CASYSGVRGNTIYF. The CDR3 bases are TGTGCCAGTTATTCAGGGGTCCGGGGAAACACCATATATTTT.